The entry below gives a single T cell receptor beta chain sequence along with its context. Antigen specificity is unknown. The V gene end was trimmed by 5 bases and the J gene end by 3 bases; junction bases not matched to a gene: 9. This CDR3 region has 16 residues. Germline CDR1 and CDR2: MNHEY and SMNVEV (reference sequence). This sample was included in a study of molecular identifiers for immune sequencing clone quantification. The study, taken as a whole, reports: Identical TCR molecules sharing a barcode could underestimate highly expanded clone sizes. Spiked Jurkat TCR RNA from one cell was reportedly detectable among 950,000 to 1,000,000 naive cells. Naive cells had under 1% of molecules in clones above 20 RNA copies, effectors over 98%.

Bulk TCR libraries used previously described methods and listed TCR primers. Via MiXCR, TCRdb re-called the PCR reads, giving one row per CDR3 protein. In the table there are nearly 650,000 distinct CDR3 sequences, about 25% of which are singletons. This TCR came from a human donor in good health. Some libraries in this study had Jurkat cell RNA spiked in. Sequenced sample: naive CD8+ T cells from blood, with Jurkat cell RNA spiked in. The subset here: FACS-sorted CD8+CD4-CCR7+CD45RA+ naive T cells. The V gene is TRBV27, the J gene TRBJ2-7; 11 bases agree with TRBD2. The CDR3 protein is CASSLDTGTSGYEQYF. The CDR3 DNA reads as TGTGCCAGCAGTCTAGATACCGGGACTAGCGGCTACGAGCAGTACTTC.